The present TCR beta chain was sequenced within a study of OX40 agonist ivuxolimab in advanced cancers. TCRdb keeps only in-frame clones here, not all; method: immunoSEQ multiplex PCR. In the table there are tens of thousands of clones, 86% of which are singletons. Unmatched junction bases numbered 6, after V lost 3 bases and J lost 0 bases. CDR3 size: 18 residues. The germline gives CDR1 SGHVS, CDR2 FQNEAQ. The source was CD4+ or CD8+ T cells sorted from blood, collected in a trial of the OX40 agonist ivuxolimab. The rearrangement joins TRBV7-8 to TRBJ2-6; 9 positions match TRBD1. The clonotype comes from an adult with an advanced solid tumor such as melanoma, head and neck, liver or kidney cancer. The CDR3 sequence: CASSFRTGAVSGANVLTF. CDR3 nucleotides: TGTGCCAGCAGCTTCCGGACAGGGGCGGTCTCTGGGGCCAACGTCCTGACTTTC.